This is a list of T cell receptor beta chains from one sample in a study of immune heterogeneity within non-small cell lung tumors. MiXCR, applied by TCRdb to the multiplex PCR reads, yields one record per CDR3 protein. In the table there are some 22,000 distinct CDR3 sequences, around 30% of which are singletons. Specimen: lung tumor tissue. These receptors all stem from a man aged 35-49 years with non-small cell lung cancer. Both conserved end residues are part of each CDR3. D genes are given only for firm matches. Clone size is stated in some rows and not others, as once, few, many or a class when expanded.

TRBJ2-1 NA medium-sized TRBV7-3 CASSLGPAYNEQFF TGTGCCAGCAGCTTAGGTCCAGCGTACAATGAGCAGTTCTTC
TRBJ2-7 NA medium-sized TRBV6-1 CASTKQGLAYEQYF TGTGCCAGCACCAAACAGGGTCTGGCCTACGAGCAGTACTTC
TRBJ1-4 TRBD1 few TRBV5-7 CASSLGQGMKKLFF TGTGCCAGCAGCTTGGGACAGGGGATGAAAAAACTGTTTTTT
TRBJ2-2 NA few TRBV7-9 CASSLVGLGELFF TGTGCCAGCAGCTTAGTTGGCCTCGGGGAGCTGTTTTTT
TRBJ1-2 NA many TRBV4-2 CASSPGWDYGYTF TGTGCCAGCAGCCCTGGGTGGGACTATGGCTACACCTTC
TRBJ2-7 TRBD1 many TRBV20-1 CSARDPTGMGYEQYF TGCAGTGCTAGAGACCCGACAGGGATGGGATACGAGCAGTACTTC
TRBJ1-5 TRBD1 many TRBV7-9 CASSLETGGGNQPQHF TGTGCCAGCAGCTTAGAGACAGGGGGCGGCAATCAGCCCCAGCATTTT
TRBJ1-5 NA few TRBV20-1 CSARQGAYSNQPQHF TGCAGTGCTAGGCAGGGTGCTTATAGCAATCAGCCCCAGCATTTT
TRBJ1-4 NA NA TRBV6-9 CASSYRVANEKLFF TGTGCCAGCAGTTACAGGGTTGCTAATGAAAAACTGTTTTTT
TRBJ2-6 TRBD1 once TRBV27 CASSLYGQGFRANVLTF TGTGCCAGCAGTTTATATGGACAGGGCTTTCGGGCCAACGTCCTGACTTTC
TRBJ2-5 NA NA TRBV3-1 CASSPTVGETQYF TGTGCCAGCAGCCCGACAGTTGGAGAGACCCAGTACTTC
TRBJ1-5 NA medium-sized TRBV27 CASSRGGQGNQPQHF TGTGCCAGCAGCCGGGGGGGGCAGGGCAATCAGCCCCAGCATTTT
TRBJ1-1 NA few TRBV20-1 CSARGTRYTEAFF TGCAGTGCTAGAGGAACAAGGTACACTGAAGCTTTCTTT
TRBJ2-1 TRBD2 NA TRBV5-4 CASGLLVAGGYNEQFF TGTGCCAGCGGTTTGTTGGTAGCGGGAGGGTACAATGAGCAGTTCTTC
TRBJ2-7 NA many TRBV27 CASTKEYPGYSYEQYF TGTGCCAGCACTAAAGAGTATCCCGGCTACTCCTACGAGCAGTACTTC
TRBJ1-3 NA medium-sized TRBV7-8 CASYPGGSGNTIYF TGTGCTAGTTACCCTGGGGGCTCTGGAAACACCATATATTTT
TRBJ1-5 NA many TRBV2 CASSEGSWWPQHF TGTGCCAGCAGTGAAGGTTCGTGGTGGCCCCAGCATTTT
TRBJ2-3 TRBD1 medium-sized TRBV6-1 CASSEEGAGTDTQYF TGTGCCAGCAGTGAAGAGGGGGCCGGCACAGATACGCAGTATTTT
TRBJ1-3 NA many TRBV6-1 CASSTGSSGNTIYF TGTGCCAGCAGTACAGGGAGCTCTGGAAACACCATATATTTT
TRBJ2-5 NA few TRBV6-2/TRBV6-3 CASSQPRGRWETQYF TGTGCCAGCAGCCAACCTAGAGGAAGGTGGGAGACCCAGTACTTC
TRBJ1-1 NA medium-sized TRBV12-3/TRBV12-4 CASSLRLGGEAFF TGTGCCAGCAGTTTACGGCTCGGCGGGGAAGCTTTCTTT
TRBJ2-6 NA many TRBV19 CASSIAGANVLTF TGTGCCAGTAGTATAGCCGGGGCCAACGTCCTGACTTTC
TRBJ2-1 TRBD2 NA TRBV5-1 CASSVGLEGSEQFF TGCGCCAGCAGCGTAGGACTAGAGGGGAGTGAGCAGTTCTTC
TRBJ2-5 TRBD2 few TRBV7-3 CASSDGLAGGPETQYF TGTGCCAGCAGCGACGGACTAGCGGGAGGGCCCGAGACCCAGTACTTC
TRBJ2-1 NA NA TRBV19 CASSISLAYNEQFF TGTGCCAGTAGTATCAGTCTAGCGTACAATGAGCAGTTCTTC
TRBJ1-2 NA few TRBV5-1 CASSLGDIPYGYTF TGCGCCAGCAGCTTGGGAGACATCCCCTATGGCTACACCTTC
TRBJ2-5 NA few TRBV7-9 CASSVEGETQYF TGTGCCAGCAGCGTCGAGGGAGAGACCCAGTACTTC
TRBJ2-2 NA NA TRBV9 CASSVAGTNTGELFF TGTGCCAGCAGCGTAGCCGGGACGAACACCGGGGAGCTGTTTTTT
TRBJ2-3 NA NA TRBV29-1 CSVEALSGVGADTQYF TGCAGCGTTGAAGCTCTTTCGGGGGTGGGGGCGGATACGCAGTATTTT
TRBJ2-1 TRBD2 medium-sized TRBV19 CASSNSRTSGSGNEQFF TGTGCCAGTAGTAATTCTAGGACTAGCGGGAGTGGCAATGAGCAGTTCTTC
TRBJ1-3 NA few TRBV29-1 CSGQMSSGNTIYF TGCAGCGGCCAGATGAGCTCTGGAAACACCATATATTTT
TRBJ2-3 NA few TRBV6-4 CASTPGAVDTDTQYF TGTGCCAGCACGCCTGGGGCAGTAGACACAGATACGCAGTATTTT
TRBJ2-7 NA NA TRBV3-1 CASTRNSVYEQYF TGTGCCAGCACCCGCAATTCAGTCTACGAGCAGTACTTC
TRBJ2-7 NA few TRBV5-1 CASSSKGDQYEQYF TGCGCCAGCAGCTCGAAGGGGGACCAATACGAGCAGTACTTC
TRBJ1-3 NA few TRBV7-6 CASSPGPGYSGNTIYF TGTGCCAGCAGCCCCGGCCCGGGGTACTCTGGAAACACCATATATTTT
TRBJ1-6 NA many TRBV6-5 CASSYSSGTNNSPLHF TGTGCCAGCAGTTACTCGAGCGGGACAAATAATTCACCCCTCCACTTT
TRBJ1-1 NA few TRBV20-1 CSTLFGGKNTEAFF TGCAGTACCCTGTTTGGGGGGAAGAACACTGAAGCTTTCTTT
TRBJ1-4 TRBD1 few TRBV9 CASNGGQEGEKLFF TGTGCCAGCAACGGGGGACAGGAGGGGGAAAAACTGTTTTTT
TRBJ1-6 NA NA TRBV3-1 CASIQVGGYNSPLHF TGTGCCAGCATCCAAGTTGGGGGGTATAATTCACCCCTCCACTTT
TRBJ2-3 TRBD1 NA TRBV30 CAWGTGGTDTQYF TGTGCCTGGGGAACAGGGGGCACAGATACGCAGTATTTT
TRBJ1-2 NA NA TRBV4-1 CASGQEPGRHYGYAF TGCGCCAGCGGCCAAGAGCCAGGTCGTCACTATGGCTACGCCTTC
TRBJ2-7 NA many TRBV14 CASSQVRSTGFGHEQYF TGTGCCAGCAGCCAAGTAAGAAGTACAGGGTTTGGGCACGAGCAGTACTTC
TRBJ2-5 NA many TRBV7-9 CASSLKGEETQYF TGTGCCAGCAGCTTAAAAGGGGAAGAGACCCAGTACTTC
TRBJ1-1 NA NA TRBV5-1 CASSPMAGGDAEAFF TGCGCCAGCAGCCCTATGGCGGGGGGGGACGCTGAAGCTTTCTTT
TRBJ1-2 TRBD1 many TRBV30 CAWSAGWTGIGYTF TGTGCCTGGAGTGCAGGGTGGACAGGGATCGGCTACACCTTC
TRBJ1-1 TRBD1 NA TRBV6-2/TRBV6-3 CASSDDRVATEAFF TGTGCCAGCAGTGACGACAGGGTCGCCACTGAAGCTTTCTTT
TRBJ2-7 TRBD2 NA TRBV25-1 CASTTGTSSGEQYF TGTGCCAGCACTACCGGGACTAGTTCGGGGGAGCAGTACTTC